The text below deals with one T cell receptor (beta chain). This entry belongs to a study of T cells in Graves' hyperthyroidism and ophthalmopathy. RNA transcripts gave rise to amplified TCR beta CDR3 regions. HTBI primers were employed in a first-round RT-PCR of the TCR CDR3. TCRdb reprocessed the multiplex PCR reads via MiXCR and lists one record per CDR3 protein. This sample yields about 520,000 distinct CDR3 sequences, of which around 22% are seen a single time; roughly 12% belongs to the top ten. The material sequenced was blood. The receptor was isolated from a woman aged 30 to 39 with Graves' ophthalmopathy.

Written as DNA, the CDR3 is TGTGCCGGCTCGTTGGGGTACCAAGAGACCCAGTACTTC. This sequence encodes CAGSLGYQETQYF. The genes are TRBV6-2 or TRBV6-3 and TRBJ2-5, with D hard to call. The V and J ends lost 11 bases and 0 bases respectively, with 13 bases between them. The germline CDR1 and CDR2 sequences are MNHEY and SVGEGT. The CDR3 is 13 residues long.